One and the same sample provided the 4 T cell receptor beta chains below, sequenced in a study of Ad26.COV2.S vaccination and SARS-CoV-2 variants (dated by TCRdb to the early 2020s). Receptor libraries were prepared by the immunoSEQ multiplex PCR assay. TCRdb took this table from immuneACCESS and kept in-frame rearrangements with V and J called. Such tables lack part of the clones; where checked against another copy, unresolved V genes explain under half of the gap, and the rest is unexplained. The sample table lists some 410,000 clones, about 90% of them with a count of one. The ten largest clonotypes hold over 1.5% of the sample. The treatment or condition label here, explained by the study, means: around 19 received Ad26.COV2.S at low or high dose, single or two shots; several received placebo; per-sample allocation not given. Repertoires of vaccine and placebo recipients were sequenced from samples collected on day 63 after the first injection.

Source: peripheral blood, taken in a trial of Ad26.COV2.S vaccine versus placebo. The receptors stem from a person aged 18-65 years who received the Ad26.COV2.S COVID-19 vaccine or a placebo.

The chain couples TRBV2 to TRBJ2-7; D may be TRBD1 or TRBD2 (5 bases each). Trimming stripped 1 base from V and 3 bases from J, with 19 bases between. This CDR3 spans 17 amino acids. Germline CDR1 reads SNHLY; CDR2 reads FYNNEI. In DNA form, the CDR3 reads TGTGCCAGCAGTGAAGAGGTTGTTGGGGCCGGGGACTACGAGCAGTACTTC. It translates to CASSEEVVGAGDYEQYF.

The chain carries TRBV19 and TRBJ1-2; no firm D call. The CDR3 is made up of 13 amino acids. V was shortened by 4 bases and J by 2 bases, with 8 bases between the two germline ends. The germline CDR1 and CDR2 sequences are LNHDA and SQIVND (reference sequence). The CDR3 DNA sequence: TGTGCCAGTAGTACCGTTCCGAACTATGGCTACACCTTC. It translates to CASSTVPNYGYTF.

The chain links TRBV7-9 to TRBJ2-2; D is undetermined. This CDR3 comprises 14 residues. With 0 bases removed from V and 5 bases from J, the gap between germline ends came to 7 bases. The germline V gene encodes CDR1 SEHNR and CDR2 FQNEAQ (reference sequence). The CDR3 region has the DNA TGTGCCAGCAGCTTAGCGATACGGACCGGGGAGCTGTTTTTT. Its protein product is CASSLAIRTGELFF.

The chain has TRBV12-3 or TRBV12-4 and TRBJ1-1; D remains ambiguous. V lost 5 bases and J lost 0, with 7 bases in between. This CDR3 comprises 13 residues. The DNA of the CDR3 is TGTGCCAGCAGTGTACAGTTGAACACTGAAGCTTTCTTT. Translating gives CASSVQLNTEAFF.